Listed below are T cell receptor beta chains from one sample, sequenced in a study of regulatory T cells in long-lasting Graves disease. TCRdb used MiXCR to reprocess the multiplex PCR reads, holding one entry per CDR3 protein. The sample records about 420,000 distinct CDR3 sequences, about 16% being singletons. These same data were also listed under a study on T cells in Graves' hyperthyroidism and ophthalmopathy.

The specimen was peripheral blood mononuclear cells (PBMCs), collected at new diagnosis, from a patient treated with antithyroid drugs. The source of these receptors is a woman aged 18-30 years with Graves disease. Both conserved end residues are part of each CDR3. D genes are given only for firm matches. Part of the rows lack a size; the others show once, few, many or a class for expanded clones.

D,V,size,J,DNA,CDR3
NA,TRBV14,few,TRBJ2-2,TGTGCCAGCAGCCCACTAACGACCGGTGGGGAGCTGTTTTTT,CASSPLTTGGELFF
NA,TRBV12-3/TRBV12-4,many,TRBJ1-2,TGTGCCAGCAGGACGACCGGGTCCTCTAACTATGGCTACACCTTC,CASRTTGSSNYGYTF
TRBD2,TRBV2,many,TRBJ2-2,TGTGCCAGCAGTGTTCTAGCGGGACTCGGGGAGCTGTTTTTT,CASSVLAGLGELFF
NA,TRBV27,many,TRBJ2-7,TGTGCCAGCAGTTTCAAACCCCCCTTTGGAGGTGTTTACGAGCAGTACTTC,CASSFKPPFGGVYEQYF
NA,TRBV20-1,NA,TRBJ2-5,TGCAGTGCTAGATCCCAATTAGGACGGCCACAAGAGACCCAGTACTTC,CSARSQLGRPQETQYF
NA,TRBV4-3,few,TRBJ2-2,TGCGCCAGCAGCCAAGGGACACGGAACACCGGGGAGCTGTTTTTT,CASSQGTRNTGELFF
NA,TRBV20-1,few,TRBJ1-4,TGCAGTGCTAGAGGGTCGGGTGGGAATGAAAAACTGTTTTTT,CSARGSGGNEKLFF
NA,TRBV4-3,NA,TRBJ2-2,TGCGCCAGCAGCCAAGATCTTTGGCGGGGTACCGGGGAGCTGTTTTTT,CASSQDLWRGTGELFF
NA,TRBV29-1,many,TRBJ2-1,TGCAGCGCTAGCCCGGCAAACAATGAGCAGTTCTTC,CSASPANNEQFF
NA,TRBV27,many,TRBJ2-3,TGTGCCAGCAGTTTGATAGTGGGGGGCACAGATACGCAGTATTTT,CASSLIVGGTDTQYF
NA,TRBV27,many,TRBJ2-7,TGTGCCAGCAGTTTAGTGGCAGTTTCGATCTACGAGCAGTACTTC,CASSLVAVSIYEQYF
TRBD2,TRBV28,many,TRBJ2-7,TGTGCCAGCGGGACTAGCGGATCCTCCTACGAGCAGTACTTC,CASGTSGSSYEQYF
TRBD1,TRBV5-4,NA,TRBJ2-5,TGTGCCAGCACAACTGGGGTGGACAGGGTGGTGACGAGAGAGACCCAGTACTTC,CASTTGVDRVVTRETQYF
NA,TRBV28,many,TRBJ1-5,TGTGCCAGCACCCCCAGCGATCAGCCCCAGCATTTT,CASTPSDQPQHF
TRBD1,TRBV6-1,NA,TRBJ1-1,TGTGCCAGCAGTCAAACAGACAGGGTCGGACGACCAGAAGCTTTCTTT,CASSQTDRVGRPEAFF
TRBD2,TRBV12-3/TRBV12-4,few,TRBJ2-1,TGTGCCAGCAGTTTCGAGCGGGACTACAATGAGCAGTTCTTC,CASSFERDYNEQFF
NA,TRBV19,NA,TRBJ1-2,TGTGCCAGTAGTCTCGGGCCCCCTGGGGGCTACACCTTC,CASSLGPPGGYTF
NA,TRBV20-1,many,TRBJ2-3,TGCAGTGCTAGCGCCCTCTTTGACACCTCTAGCACAGATACGCAGTATTTT,CSASALFDTSSTDTQYF
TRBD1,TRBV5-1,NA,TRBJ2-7,TGCGCCAGTAACGGACACCCCCGGGACAGGGTGCACGAGCAGTACTTC,CASNGHPRDRVHEQYF
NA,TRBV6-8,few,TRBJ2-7,TGTGCCAGCAGTTACGAGACACTCTACGAGCAGTACTTC,CASSYETLYEQYF
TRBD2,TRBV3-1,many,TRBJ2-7,TGTGCCAGCAGCCAAAGACTAGCGGGAGCGTACGAGCAGTACTTC,CASSQRLAGAYEQYF
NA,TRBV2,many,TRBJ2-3,TGTGCCAGCAAAAGGCGGGGAACCACAGATACGCAGTATTTT,CASKRRGTTDTQYF
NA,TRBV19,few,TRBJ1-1,TGTGCCAGCGCTCCCCGGGGGAACACTGAAGCTTTCTTT,CASAPRGNTEAFF
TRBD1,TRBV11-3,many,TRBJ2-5,TGTGCCAGCAGCTTGATGACAGGGGGCTTAAGAGAGACCCAGTACTTC,CASSLMTGGLRETQYF
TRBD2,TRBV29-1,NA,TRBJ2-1,TGCAGCGTTGGAAGAGTAGCGGGGTTTTTCTACAATGAGCAGTTCTTC,CSVGRVAGFFYNEQFF
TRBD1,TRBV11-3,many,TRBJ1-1,TGTGCCAGCAGCTTCGGGACAGGGGGCGACTACACTGAAGCTTTCTTT,CASSFGTGGDYTEAFF
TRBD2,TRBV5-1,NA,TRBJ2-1,TGCGCCAGCAGCTTGGAGCTAGCGGGAGGGCCAAATGAGCAGTTCTTC,CASSLELAGGPNEQFF
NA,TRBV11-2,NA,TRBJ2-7,TGTGCCAGCACCCAAGGCAGGGGGGCCCACGAGCAGTACTTC,CASTQGRGAHEQYF
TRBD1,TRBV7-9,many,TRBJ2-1,TGTGCCAGCAGCTTAACCAGGGGGACCAGAAACAATGAGCAGTTCTTC,CASSLTRGTRNNEQFF
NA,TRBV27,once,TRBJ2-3,TGTGCCAGCAGTCCATTCTCGGGGACAGATACGCAGTATTTT,CASSPFSGTDTQYF
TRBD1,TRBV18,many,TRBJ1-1,TGTGCCAGCTCCCAAACACAGGGGGACACTGAAGCTTTCTTT,CASSQTQGDTEAFF
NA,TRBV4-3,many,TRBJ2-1,TGCGCCAGCAGCCAAGACCGCGGGTGGGCCTACAATGAGCAGTTCTTC,CASSQDRGWAYNEQFF
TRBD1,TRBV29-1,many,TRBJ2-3,TGCAGCGTAGAGATCCGGGACAGGGGGACAGATACGCAGTATTTT,CSVEIRDRGTDTQYF
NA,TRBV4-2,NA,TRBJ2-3,TGTGCCAGCAGCCCTACGACGATTGGCACAGATACGCAGTATTTT,CASSPTTIGTDTQYF
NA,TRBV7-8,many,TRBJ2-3,TGTGCCAGCAGCACAGGCATCGTGGGCACAGATACGCAGTATTTT,CASSTGIVGTDTQYF
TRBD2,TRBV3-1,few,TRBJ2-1,TGTGCCAGCAGCCAAGTGGCTAGCGGGAGGTTCAAGTTCTTC,CASSQVASGRFKFF
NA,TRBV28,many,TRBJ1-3,TGTGCCAGCAAGGACAGCCTCTCTGGAAACACCATATATTTT,CASKDSLSGNTIYF
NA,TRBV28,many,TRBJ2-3,TGTGCCAGCAGGGATGGGCAGAGCACAGATACGCAGTATTTT,CASRDGQSTDTQYF
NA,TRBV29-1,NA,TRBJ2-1,TGCAGCGGATGGGGTTACGACAATGAGCAGTTCTTC,CSGWGYDNEQFF
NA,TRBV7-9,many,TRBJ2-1,TGTGCCAGCAGCGGGGGCTCCTACAATGAGCAGTTCTTC,CASSGGSYNEQFF
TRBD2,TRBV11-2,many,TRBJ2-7,TGTGCCAGCAGCTTTCCGACTAGCGGAACCTACGAGCAGTACTTC,CASSFPTSGTYEQYF